One TCR beta chain is described in this entry. Per the original data handling: Reference gene primers were amplified, and this amplification served to estimate nucleated cell counts. TCRdb keeps only in-frame clones here, not all; method: immunoSEQ multiplex PCR. V, J and clone size were drawn from that table, and D and trimming were deduced from the DNA. Of 200,000 to 300,000 clones in the sample, roughly 86% were seen once. The sample originates from a study of blood T cell repertoires in COVID-19. CDR3 length equals 13 residues. V lost 8 bases to trimming and J lost 7 bases; unmatched junction nucleotides: 10. The germline CDR1 and CDR2 sequences are LNHDA and SQIVND (reference sequence).

This chain joins TRBV19 and TRBJ1-2, with 7 positions matching TRBD1. Sample: peripheral blood. The TCR originated in a woman aged 55-70 years with COVID-19, enrolled during active disease. CDR3 region: CASEYRGVSGYTF. CDR3 DNA: TGTGCCAGTGAATACAGGGGAGTTTCTGGCTACACCTTC.